This T cell receptor beta chain was observed in a study of blood T cell repertoires in COVID-19 (dated by TCRdb to the early 2020s). General notes on the study: The collaborator samples originated in the United States, Italy and Spain and spanned the acute and convalescent phases of COVID-19. HLA class I and class II types, where available, came from metadata supplied by the sample provider rather than from assay-based typing. Samples were obtained from the ongoing ImmuneRACE study (first 160 participants) and from 1,200 or so subjects provided by 6 global collaborators. The repertoires were released in a freely available public database meant as a resource for research on the immune response to SARS-CoV-2. The material from the prospective study consisted of cDNA or gDNA derived from T cells, B-cell-depleted T cells, or PBMCs. A de-identified subject ID, COVID-19 status, age in years and sex were almost always included in the sample metadata. Subjects who had been exposed to COVID-19, were actively infected with it, or had recovered from it provided the deeply sampled blood TCRbeta repertoires that made up the dataset. What the research found in general, with its limitations: The quantity of clinical and demographic metadata differed by source and by participant and was supplied without curation.

This clone was observed a few times. Which antigen it targets is not known. Within one base of it there is no much larger clone, and no base qualities were kept. A distance of 10 bases separates the germline ends of V and J, which lose 8 bases and 0 bases respectively. The CDR3, cysteine through phenylalanine, is 13 amino acids long. Just the 39-base CDR3 DNA is kept, in frame starting at base 1. From the germline V gene, CDR1 is SNHLY and CDR2 is FYNNEI. TCRbeta CDR3 regions were amplified from genomic DNA by means of the immunoSEQ Assay, a bias-controlled multiplex PCR. As for the authors' bioinformatics: The number of nucleated cells in each sample was estimated from the amplification of reference gene primers within the assay. To quantify the absolute abundance of each unique TCRbeta CDR3 rearrangement, sequence reads were collapsed and filtered. Productive Simpson clonality was computed per sample as the square root of Simpson's diversity index over productive rearrangements. Here the immuneACCESS table is served through TCRdb, limited to in-frame sequences with V and J called. Missing clones are a known gap in these copies; in checked studies unresolved V genes cover under half, and the rest lacks a known reason. That table is the source of V, J and clone size, and D and trimming were worked out from the DNA. In all, the sample holds about 140,000 clones, and under 85% of those were seen once. The top ten constitute more than 1.5% of the sample.

The collaborating institutions used their own protocols to collect whole blood in K2EDTA tubes. Collaborator samples were shipped for TCRbeta analysis as frozen whole blood, isolated PBMCs, or DNA extracted from either sample type. Sequenced input: peripheral blood. The rearrangement combines TRBV2 with TRBJ1-1, with the D gene uncertain. This TCR came from a human donor in a cohort sampled during active COVID-19. The sequenced DNA is TGTGCCAGCCAGACACACTTGAACACTGAAGCTTTCTTT. It codes for CASQTHLNTEAFF. When the CDR3 is completed using the reference TRBV2 and TRBJ1-1 genes on either side, the full variable domain is EPEVTQTPSHQVTQMGQEVILRCVPISNHLYFYWYRQILGQKVEFLVSFYNNEISEKSEIFDDQFSVERPDGSNFTLKIRSTKLEDSAMYFCASQTHLNTEAFFGQGTRLTVV.